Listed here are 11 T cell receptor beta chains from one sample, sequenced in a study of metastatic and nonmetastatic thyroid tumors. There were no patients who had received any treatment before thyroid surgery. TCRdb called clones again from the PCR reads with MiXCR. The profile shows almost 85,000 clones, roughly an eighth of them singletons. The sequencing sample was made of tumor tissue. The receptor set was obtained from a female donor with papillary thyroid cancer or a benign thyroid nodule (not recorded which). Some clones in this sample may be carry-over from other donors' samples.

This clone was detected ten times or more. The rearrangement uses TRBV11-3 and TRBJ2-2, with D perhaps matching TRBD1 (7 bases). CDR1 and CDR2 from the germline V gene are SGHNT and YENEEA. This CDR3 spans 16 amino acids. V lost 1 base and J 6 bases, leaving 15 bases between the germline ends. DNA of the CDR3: TGTGCCAGCAGCTTAGGAGGTCAGGGGGAGGCCGGGGAGCTGTTTTTT. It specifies CASSLGGQGEAGELFF.

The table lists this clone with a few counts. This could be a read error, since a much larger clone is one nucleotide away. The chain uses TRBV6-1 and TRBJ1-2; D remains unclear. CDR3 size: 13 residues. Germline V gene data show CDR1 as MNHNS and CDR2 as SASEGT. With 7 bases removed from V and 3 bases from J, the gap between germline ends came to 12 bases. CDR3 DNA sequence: TGTGCCAGCACCCCAGGCAGTGACTATGGCTACACCTTC. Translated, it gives CASTPGSDYGYTF.

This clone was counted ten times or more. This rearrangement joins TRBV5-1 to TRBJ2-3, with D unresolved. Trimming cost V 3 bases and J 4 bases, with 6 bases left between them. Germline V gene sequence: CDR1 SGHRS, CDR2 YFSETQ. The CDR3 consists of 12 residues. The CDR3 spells CASSSGADTQYF. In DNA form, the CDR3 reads TGCGCCAGCAGCTCTGGAGCAGATACGCAGTATTTT.

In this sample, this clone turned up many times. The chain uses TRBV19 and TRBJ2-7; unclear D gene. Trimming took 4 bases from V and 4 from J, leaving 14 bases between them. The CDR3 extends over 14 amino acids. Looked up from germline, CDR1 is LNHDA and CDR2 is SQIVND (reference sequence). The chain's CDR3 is CASSTGLFPYEQYF. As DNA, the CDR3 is TGTGCCAGTAGTACGGGTCTCTTCCCATACGAGCAGTACTTC. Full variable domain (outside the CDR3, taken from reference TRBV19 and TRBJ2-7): DGGITQSPKYLFRKEGQNVTLSCEQNLNHDAMYWYRQDPGQGLRLIYYSQIVNDFQKGDIAEGYSVSREKKESFPLTVTSAQKNPTAFYLCASSTGLFPYEQYFGPGTRLTVT.

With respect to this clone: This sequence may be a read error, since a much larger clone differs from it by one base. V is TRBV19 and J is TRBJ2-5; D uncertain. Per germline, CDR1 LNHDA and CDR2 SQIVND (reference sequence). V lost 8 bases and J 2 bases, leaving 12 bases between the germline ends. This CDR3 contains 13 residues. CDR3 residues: CASGVVEQETQYF. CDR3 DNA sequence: TGTGCCAGTGGGGTAGTGGAGCAAGAGACCCAGTACTTC.

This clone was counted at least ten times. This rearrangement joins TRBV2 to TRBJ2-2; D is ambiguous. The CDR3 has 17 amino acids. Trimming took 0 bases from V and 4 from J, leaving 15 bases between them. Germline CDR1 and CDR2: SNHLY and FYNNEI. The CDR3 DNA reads TGTGCCAGCAGTGAAGCCGGCAGTCATACGAGCACCGGGGAGCTGTTTTTT. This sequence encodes CASSEAGSHTSTGELFF.

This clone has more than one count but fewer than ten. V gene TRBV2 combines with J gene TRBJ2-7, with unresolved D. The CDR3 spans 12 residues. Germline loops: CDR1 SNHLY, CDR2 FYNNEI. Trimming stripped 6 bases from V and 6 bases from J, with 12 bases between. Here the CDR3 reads CASRSVGIEQYF. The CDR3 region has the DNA TGTGCCAGCAGGAGCGTCGGCATCGAGCAGTACTTC.

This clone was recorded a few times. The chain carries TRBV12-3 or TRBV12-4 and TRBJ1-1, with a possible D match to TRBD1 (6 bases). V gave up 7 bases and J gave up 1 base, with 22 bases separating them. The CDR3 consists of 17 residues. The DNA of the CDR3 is TGTGCCAGCATCCCGGGACACCGTAGGAGGCCGAACACTGAAGCTTTCTTT. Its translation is CASIPGHRRRPNTEAFF.

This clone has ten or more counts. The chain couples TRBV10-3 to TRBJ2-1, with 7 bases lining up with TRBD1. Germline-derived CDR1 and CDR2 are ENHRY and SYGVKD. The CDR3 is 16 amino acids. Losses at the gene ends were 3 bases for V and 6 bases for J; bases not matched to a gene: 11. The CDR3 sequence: CAISDPGRQGGNEQFF. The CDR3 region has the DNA TGTGCCATCAGTGATCCGGGGAGACAGGGTGGCAATGAGCAGTTCTTC.

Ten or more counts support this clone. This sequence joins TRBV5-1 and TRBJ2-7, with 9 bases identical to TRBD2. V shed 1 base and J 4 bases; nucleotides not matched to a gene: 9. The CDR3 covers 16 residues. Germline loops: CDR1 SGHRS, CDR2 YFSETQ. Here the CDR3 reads CASSLRGIAGAYEQYF. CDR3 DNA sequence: TGCGCCAGCAGCTTGAGGGGTATAGCGGGAGCTTACGAGCAGTACTTC.

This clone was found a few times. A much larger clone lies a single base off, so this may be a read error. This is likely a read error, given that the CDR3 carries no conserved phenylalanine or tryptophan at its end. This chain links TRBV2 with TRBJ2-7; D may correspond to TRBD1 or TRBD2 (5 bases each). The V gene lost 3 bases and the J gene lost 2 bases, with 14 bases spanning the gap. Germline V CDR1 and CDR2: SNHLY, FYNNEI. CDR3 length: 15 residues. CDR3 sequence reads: CASSDGDGGTYEQYS. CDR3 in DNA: TGTGCCAGCAGTGACGGGGATGGGGGTACCTACGAGCAGTACTCC.